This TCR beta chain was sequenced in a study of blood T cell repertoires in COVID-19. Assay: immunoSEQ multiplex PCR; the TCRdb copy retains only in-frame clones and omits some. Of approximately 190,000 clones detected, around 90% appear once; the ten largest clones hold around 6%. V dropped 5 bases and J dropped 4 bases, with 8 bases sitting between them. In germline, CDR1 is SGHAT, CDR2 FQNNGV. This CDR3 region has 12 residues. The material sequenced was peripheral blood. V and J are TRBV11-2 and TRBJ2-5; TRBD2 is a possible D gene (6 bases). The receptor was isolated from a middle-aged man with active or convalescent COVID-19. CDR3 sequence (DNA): TGTGCCAGCAGCCGTAGCGGAGAGACCCAGTACTTC. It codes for CASSRSGETQYF.